This TCR beta chain is from a study of response to subunit inactivated influenza vaccine. V was clipped by 7 bases and J by 5 bases, with 17 bases between them. Germline V CDR1 and CDR2: SEHNR, FQNEAQ (reference sequence). This CDR3 spans 14 amino acids. In its sample, this clonotype was seen many times. Its specificity is unknown. Broader study findings: There was a suggestion from the authors that each seasonal influenza vaccination recruits few new T cells.

TCRdb independently ran MiXCR on the RT-PCR reads; one entry per CDR3 protein. The sample holds under 500,000 distinct CDR3 sequences, about a tenth seen once. This TCR came from a man between 45 and 60 years old who received an inactivated influenza vaccine. This chain connects TRBV7-9 to TRBJ2-5; TRBD1 might be the D (5 bases). The sequencing used PBMCs from blood, collected 40 to 50 days after vaccination. The CDR3 reads CASTPTRVDETQYF. In nucleotides, the CDR3 is TGTGCCAGCACCCCTACCAGGGTTGACGAGACCCAGTACTTC.